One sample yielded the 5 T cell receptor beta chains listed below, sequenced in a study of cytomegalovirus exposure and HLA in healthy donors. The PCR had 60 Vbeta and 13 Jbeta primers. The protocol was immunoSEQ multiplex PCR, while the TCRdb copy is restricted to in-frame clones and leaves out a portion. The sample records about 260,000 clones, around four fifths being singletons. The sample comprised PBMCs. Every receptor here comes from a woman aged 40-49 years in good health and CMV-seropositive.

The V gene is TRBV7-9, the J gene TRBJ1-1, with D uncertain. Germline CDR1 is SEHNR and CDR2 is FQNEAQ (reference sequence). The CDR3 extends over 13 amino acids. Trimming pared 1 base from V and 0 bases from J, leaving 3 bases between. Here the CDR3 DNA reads TGTGCCAGCAGCTTAGGTATGAACACTGAAGCTTTCTTT. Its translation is CASSLGMNTEAFF.

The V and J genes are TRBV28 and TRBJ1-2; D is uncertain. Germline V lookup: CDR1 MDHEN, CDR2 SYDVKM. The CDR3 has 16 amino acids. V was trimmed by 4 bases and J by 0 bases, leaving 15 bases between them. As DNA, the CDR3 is TGTGCCAGCAGTTCCGTAGTTACCACTTCTAACTATGGCTACACCTTC. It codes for CASSSVVTTSNYGYTF.

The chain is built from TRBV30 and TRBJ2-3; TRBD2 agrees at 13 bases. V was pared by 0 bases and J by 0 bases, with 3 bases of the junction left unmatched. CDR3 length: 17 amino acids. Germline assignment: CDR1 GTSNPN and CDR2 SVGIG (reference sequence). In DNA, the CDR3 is TGTGCCTGGAGTGTGGGGACTAGCGGGGCTAGCACAGATACGCAGTATTTT. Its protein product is CAWSVGTSGASTDTQYF.

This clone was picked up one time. CDR3 nucleotides: TGTGCCAGCAGCCTTTACATAGCGGGAGGGCATGGGGAGCTGTTTTTT. It codes for CASSLYIAGGHGELFF. V and J are TRBV7-3 and TRBJ2-2; TRBD2 matches at 11 bases. The germline V gene has CDR1 SGHTA and CDR2 FQGTGA. The J segment lost 8 bases and the V segment lost 5 bases, leaving 10 bases of the junction unmatched. This CDR3 is built from 16 residues.

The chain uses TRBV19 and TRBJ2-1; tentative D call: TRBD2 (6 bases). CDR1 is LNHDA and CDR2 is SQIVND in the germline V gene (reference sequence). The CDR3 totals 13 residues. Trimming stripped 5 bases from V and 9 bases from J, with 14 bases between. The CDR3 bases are TGTGCCAGTAGTCCCCCCGGCGGGATTGAGCAGTTCTTC. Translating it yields CASSPPGGIEQFF.